A selection of T cell receptor beta chains follows, all from one sample in a study of vaccination and CD4 T cells after COVID-19. Their recognized antigens are unknown. TCRdb reprocessed the PCR reads with MiXCR, giving one entry per CDR3 protein. The sample contains more than 20,000 distinct CDR3 sequences, 32% of which appear only once. The material was CD4+ T cells from blood, cultured in vitro, obtained about 7 months after SARS-CoV-2 vaccination. Every receptor here comes from a human donor who had recovered from COVID-19. Each CDR3 is given with its conserved first and last residue. A D gene is named only where the DNA matches it firmly. The size of a clone is reported for some rows only, either as once, few or many, or as a class for expanded clones.

d_call: TRBD2; j_call: TRBJ2-1; v_call: TRBV6-2/TRBV6-3; clone_size: few; cdr3_aa: CASSYRPAGVSYNEQFF; cdr3_nt: TGTGCCAGCAGTTATAGGCCAGCGGGAGTATCCTACAATGAGCAGTTCTTC
d_call: NA; j_call: TRBJ1-1; v_call: TRBV5-1; clone_size: NA; cdr3_aa: CASRKDNPNTEAFF; cdr3_nt: TGCGCCAGCAGAAAAGACAACCCAAACACTGAAGCTTTCTTT
d_call: TRBD2; j_call: TRBJ2-5; v_call: TRBV20-1; clone_size: NA; cdr3_aa: CSARNSRGAGGETQYF; cdr3_nt: TGCAGTGCTAGGAACTCCCGGGGAGCGGGAGGGGAGACCCAGTACTTC
d_call: NA; j_call: TRBJ2-1; v_call: TRBV11-3; clone_size: NA; cdr3_aa: CASSLDFPYNEQFF; cdr3_nt: TGTGCCAGCAGCTTAGATTTCCCCTACAATGAGCAGTTCTTC
d_call: NA; j_call: TRBJ1-6; v_call: TRBV5-1; clone_size: few; cdr3_aa: CASSLGRDSPLHF; cdr3_nt: TGCGCCAGCAGCTTGGGACGGGATTCACCCCTCCACTTT
d_call: NA; j_call: TRBJ2-5; v_call: TRBV7-9; clone_size: few; cdr3_aa: CASSFWTGGEETQYF; cdr3_nt: TGTGCCAGCAGCTTCTGGACGGGGGGCGAAGAGACCCAGTACTTC
d_call: NA; j_call: TRBJ2-5; v_call: TRBV24-1; clone_size: few; cdr3_aa: CATSDSRGGALGRTQYF; cdr3_nt: TGTGCCACCAGTGATTCCCGAGGGGGGGCTTTGGGGAGGACCCAGTACTTC
d_call: NA; j_call: TRBJ1-1; v_call: TRBV20-1; clone_size: NA; cdr3_aa: CSASGSHTEAFF; cdr3_nt: TGCAGTGCTAGTGGGTCCCACACTGAAGCTTTCTTT
d_call: NA; j_call: TRBJ1-2; v_call: TRBV5-1; clone_size: NA; cdr3_aa: CASSPPGEGYTF; cdr3_nt: TGCGCCAGCAGCCCCCCGGGGGAAGGCTACACCTTC
d_call: NA; j_call: TRBJ2-7; v_call: TRBV15; clone_size: NA; cdr3_aa: CATSSGPYDKQYF; cdr3_nt: TGTGCCACCAGCAGCGGCCCCTACGATAAGCAGTACTTC
d_call: TRBD1; j_call: TRBJ2-7; v_call: TRBV12-3/TRBV12-4; clone_size: NA; cdr3_aa: CASSLGQGPIHEQYF; cdr3_nt: TGTGCCAGCAGTTTGGGACAGGGACCTATCCACGAGCAGTACTTC
d_call: TRBD2; j_call: TRBJ2-1; v_call: TRBV20-1; clone_size: NA; cdr3_aa: CSASLAGTPYNEQFF; cdr3_nt: TGCAGTGCCTCACTAGCGGGCACGCCCTACAATGAGCAGTTCTTC
d_call: NA; j_call: TRBJ2-3; v_call: TRBV11-3; clone_size: NA; cdr3_aa: CASSLGMSSTDTQYF; cdr3_nt: TGTGCCAGCAGCTTAGGAATGAGTAGCACAGATACGCAGTATTTT
d_call: NA; j_call: TRBJ1-2; v_call: TRBV20-1; clone_size: NA; cdr3_aa: CSAHLPGGSRGYTF; cdr3_nt: TGCAGTGCTCACCTCCCGGGGGGCAGTAGAGGCTACACCTTC
d_call: NA; j_call: TRBJ1-1; v_call: TRBV6-5; clone_size: few; cdr3_aa: CASSYSPWMNTEAFF; cdr3_nt: TGTGCCAGCAGTTACTCTCCGTGGATGAACACTGAAGCTTTCTTT
d_call: NA; j_call: TRBJ1-3; v_call: TRBV7-2; clone_size: NA; cdr3_aa: CASSPNSGNTIYF; cdr3_nt: TGTGCCAGCAGCCCCAACTCTGGAAACACCATATATTTT